A single sample is the source of the 15 T cell receptor beta chains below, sequenced in a study of beta chain features in type 1 diabetes. The study reverse transcribed the entire isolated RNA, so it sequenced expressed TCRB transcripts. The protocol was immunoSEQ multiplex PCR, while the TCRdb copy is restricted to in-frame clones and leaves out a portion. The table lists roughly 450,000 clones, about 14% of them singletons. Sequencing was carried out using naive CD4+ T cells from blood. Receptor source: a young man in good health.

This clone was detected only once. This chain links TRBV27 with TRBJ2-7; possible D gene TRBD1, 5 bases. The CDR3 runs to 13 residues. Germline CDR1 is MNHEY and CDR2 is SMNVEV (reference sequence). Trimming cost V 7 bases and J 6 bases, with 16 bases left between them. The DNA for the CDR3 is TGTGCCAGCAAACAGGTTGGTCCTACCGAGCAGTACTTC. Translation: CASKQVGPTEQYF.

This clone occurred a few times. The chain combines TRBV10-3 with TRBJ1-1; D gene ambiguous. There are 11 residues in the CDR3. Germline CDR1 reads ENHRY; CDR2 reads SYGVKD. V was clipped by 8 bases and J by 7 bases, with 11 bases between them. The DNA of the CDR3 is TGTGCCATCCCGCCACTTGGTGAAGCTTTCTTT. It specifies CAIPPLGEAFF.

V is TRBV6-5 and J is TRBJ2-1; 7 bases fit TRBD2. The length of the CDR3 is 16 residues. V lost 2 bases to trimming and J lost 3 bases; unmatched junction nucleotides: 7. The germline V gene encodes CDR1 MNHEY and CDR2 SVGAGI. In DNA, the CDR3 is TGTGCCAGCAGTTACCAGCCCGCGGGGGTCTACAATGAGCAGTTCTTC. Encoded protein: CASSYQPAGVYNEQFF.

This chain joins TRBV2 and TRBJ2-5, with 7 bases aligning to TRBD2. Germline-derived CDR1 and CDR2 are SNHLY and FYNNEI. The CDR3 has 14 amino acids. V lost 8 bases to trimming and J lost 5 bases; unmatched junction nucleotides: 11. The CDR3 reads CASYAGRFAETQYF. The CDR3 coding sequence is TGTGCCAGCTACGCCGGGAGGTTTGCTGAGACCCAGTACTTC.

The V call is TRBV9, the J call TRBJ2-1; tentative D call: TRBD2 (6 bases). Trimming cost V 3 bases and J 6 bases, with 13 bases left between them. CDR1 and CDR2 (germline): SGDLS, YYNGEE. There are 14 residues in the CDR3. The CDR3 DNA sequence: TGTGCCAGCAGCGCTGGAGGGGCAGGCAATGAGCAGTTCTTC. As protein: CASSAGGAGNEQFF.

There are a few counts of this clone. This sequence joins TRBV6-1 and TRBJ1-4; D is unclear. The CDR3 contains 14 residues. V was trimmed by 8 bases and J by 0 bases, leaving 10 bases between them. The germline gives CDR1 MNHNS, CDR2 SASEGT. This CDR3 is CASSWDATNEKLFF. CDR3 DNA sequence: TGTGCCAGCTCCTGGGATGCAACTAATGAAAAACTGTTTTTT.

This clone has a handful of counts. This chain connects TRBV10-3 to TRBJ2-5; D is undetermined. Germline-derived CDR1 and CDR2 are ENHRY and SYGVKD. V lost 11 bases and J lost 5, with 12 bases in between. CDR3 size: 11 residues. DNA of the CDR3: TGTGCCGTCAACACTGGTGAGACCCAGTACTTC. It encodes CAVNTGETQYF.

The chain carries TRBV2 and TRBJ2-1, with no clear D. Germline V gives CDR1 SNHLY, CDR2 FYNNEI. CDR3 length equals 12 residues. V was trimmed by 3 bases and J by 7 bases, leaving 7 bases between them. Written as DNA, the CDR3 is TGTGCCAGCAGTGATGCGCCAAATGAGCAGTTCTTC. Translation: CASSDAPNEQFF.

This chain uses TRBV9 with TRBJ1-3, with TRBD1 matching 10 bases. The junction had 10 bases not matched to a gene; V was cut back by 4 bases and J by 0 bases. The CDR3 is 18 amino acids. In germline, CDR1 is SGDLS, CDR2 YYNGEE. CDR3 nucleotides: TGTGCCAGCAGCATCCGGGACAGGGGTCTTCTCTCTGGAAACACCATATATTTT. It specifies CASSIRDRGLLSGNTIYF.

This clone was counted only a few times. The chain couples TRBV30 to TRBJ1-3, with D unclear. The CDR3 spans 15 residues. Trimming pared 5 bases from V and 2 bases from J, leaving 16 bases between. Germline values: CDR1 GTSNPN, CDR2 SVGIG (reference sequence). This CDR3 reads CAWDGSRRTGNTIYF. The CDR3 DNA reads TGTGCCTGGGACGGTTCCAGGAGAACTGGAAACACCATATATTTT.

This clone was seen ten or more times. The chain couples TRBV2 to TRBJ2-4; D not resolved. The CDR3 covers 13 residues. The ends were cut back, 7 bases at V and 8 bases at J, with 15 bases in the middle. Germline assignment: CDR1 SNHLY and CDR2 FYNNEI. The chain's CDR3 is CASNWNSKDIQYF. The CDR3 nucleotides are TGTGCCAGCAACTGGAACAGTAAAGACATTCAGTACTTC. The variable domain in full, completed from reference TRBV2 and TRBJ2-4, reads EPEVTQTPSHQVTQMGQEVILRCVPISNHLYFYWYRQILGQKVEFLVSFYNNEISEKSEIFDDQFSVERPDGSNFTLKIRSTKLEDSAMYFCASNWNSKDIQYFGAGTRLSVL.

The CDR3 DNA reads TGTGCCACCGTACGTTACCTAGCCAAAAACATTCAGTACTTC. Translating it yields CATVRYLAKNIQYF. The V gene is TRBV2, the J gene TRBJ2-4; D remains unclear. The CDR3 contains 14 residues. V lost 10 bases, J lost 0 bases, and 13 bases lay in between. Germline loops: CDR1 SNHLY, CDR2 FYNNEI.

A few counts support this clone. V and J are TRBV7-9 and TRBJ1-2; D is perhaps TRBD1 (6 bases). The CDR3 totals 14 residues. V dropped 5 bases and J dropped 4 bases, with 14 bases sitting between them. Germline CDR1 is SEHNR and CDR2 is FQNEAQ (reference sequence). DNA for the CDR3: TGTGCCAGCAGCGTTCACCGGGACATCTATGGCTACACCTTC. Amino acid sequence: CASSVHRDIYGYTF.

The chain joins TRBV5-4 to TRBJ2-7, with D perhaps TRBD1 (6 bases). The V gene lost 4 bases and the J gene lost 2 bases, with 10 bases spanning the gap. The CDR3 is 13 residues long. CDR1 and CDR2 (germline): SGHNT, YYREEE (reference sequence). Here the CDR3 reads CASSPKGAYEQYF. The CDR3 DNA is TGTGCCAGCAGCCCAAAGGGGGCCTACGAGCAGTACTTC.

Ten or more counts support this clone. The V and J genes are TRBV7-2 and TRBJ2-1, with 10 bases matching TRBD2. This CDR3 region has 15 residues. V gave up 5 bases and J gave up 4 bases; unmatched junction bases: 5. CDR1 SGHTA and CDR2 FQGNSA come from the germline V gene. The CDR3 is CASSESSGSYNEQFF. Here the CDR3 DNA reads TGTGCCAGCAGCGAATCTAGCGGGAGTTACAATGAGCAGTTCTTC.